Presented here are 27 T cell receptor beta chains from one specimen sequenced in a study of CD8 T cells in ankylosing spondylitis. Whole-study results and caveats: Ankylosing spondylitis blood appeared to carry a characteristic TCR beta motif of several highly homologous variants.

No antigens are known for them. Each CDR3 protein is one row after TCRdb ran MiXCR on the 5' RACE reads. Among under 950,000 distinct CDR3 sequences listed, roughly 20% were seen once. The sequenced sample consisted of blood, either unsorted or a sorted T cell fraction (not recorded which). These TCRs come from a male donor with ankylosing spondylitis.

This chain joins TRBV20-1 and TRBJ2-3; D not certain. V lost 7 bases to trimming and J lost 2 bases, with 10 bases between them. CDR3 length equals 12 residues. Germline V gene data show CDR1 as DFQATT and CDR2 as SNEGSKA (reference sequence). CDR3 coding DNA: TGCAGTGAGTCGCTGATCACAGATACGCAGTATTTT. Protein sequence: CSESLITDTQYF.

At least ten counts were recorded for this clonotype. The chain has TRBV9 and TRBJ1-1; a weak D match, TRBD1 (6 bases). In germline, CDR1 is SGDLS, CDR2 YYNGEE. There are 12 residues in the CDR3. Trimming left V 4 bases short and J 10 bases short, with 14 bases between. CDR3 in DNA: TGTGCCAGCAGCCGAGAGGGGGTCGGAGCTTTCTTT. Protein sequence: CASSREGVGAFF.

This clonotype has at least ten counts. CDR3 in DNA: TGCAGCGTTCGACCTCGGACTGGAAACACCATATATTTT. Encoded protein: CSVRPRTGNTIYF. This chain connects TRBV29-1 to TRBJ1-3; D is unclear. Germline V gene sequence: CDR1 SQVTM, CDR2 ANQGSEA. V dropped 5 bases and J dropped 2 bases, with 10 bases sitting between them. The CDR3 sequence is 13 residues long.

The chain links TRBV28 to TRBJ2-1; TRBD2 matches at 14 bases. Germline-derived CDR1 and CDR2 are MDHEN and SYDVKM. The junction had 7 bases not matched to a gene; V was cut back by 8 bases and J by 7 bases. The CDR3 covers 15 residues. CDR3 bases: TGTGCCAGCCGACTAGCGGGAGGGCCGGGGAATGAGCAGTTCTTC. This sequence encodes CASRLAGGPGNEQFF. Based on the CDR3 plus reference TRBV28 and TRBJ2-1, the full variable domain is DVKVTQSSRYLVKRTGEKVFLECVQDMDHENMFWYRQDPGLGLRLIYFSYDVKMKEKGDIPEGYSVSREKKERFSLILESASTNQTSMYLCASRLAGGPGNEQFFGPGTRLTVL.

The chain recombines TRBV27 with TRBJ1-6; D may be TRBD1 (6 bases). Trimming took off 3 bases at V and 7 bases at J, with 10 bases between the two ends. The CDR3 spans 14 residues. Germline CDR1 and CDR2: MNHEY and SMNVEV (reference sequence). The chain's CDR3 is CASSFSGENSPLHF. The CDR3 DNA reads TGTGCCAGCAGTTTTTCAGGGGAGAATTCACCCCTCCACTTT.

The sample holds a few counts of this clonotype. V and J are TRBV5-6 and TRBJ1-6; D is unresolved. V dropped 0 bases and J dropped 7 bases, with 11 bases sitting between them. CDR1 is SGHDT, CDR2 YYEEEE, per germline. The CDR3 spans 15 residues. For the CDR3, the DNA is TGTGCCAGCAGCTTGGCCCGTGGCTGGAATTCACCCCTCCACTTT. This gives the protein CASSLARGWNSPLHF.

This clonotype was counted between two and nine times. J is TRBJ2-7 and V is TRBV30, with TRBD1 matching 7 bases. The CDR3 length is 14 residues. Unmatched junction bases numbered 10, after V lost 5 bases and J lost 3 bases. Germline V CDR1 and CDR2: GTSNPN, SVGIG (reference sequence). CDR3 amino acids: CAWDTGTANYEQYF. CDR3 DNA sequence: TGTGCCTGGGACACCGGGACAGCAAACTACGAGCAGTACTTC.

The chain links TRBV10-3 to TRBJ2-7; 7 positions agree with TRBD1. The germline gives CDR1 ENHRY, CDR2 SYGVKD. This CDR3 is 14 amino acids long. Trimming at V came to 2 bases and at J to 0 bases, leaving 1 base not matched to a gene. CDR3 DNA sequence: TGTGCCATCAGTGAGGGGGACAGCTCCTACGAGCAGTACTTC. It is translated as CAISEGDSSYEQYF.

This clonotype came up many times. This chain links TRBV29-1 with TRBJ2-3, with 12 bases lining up with TRBD2. After removal of 6 bases from V and 5 bases from J, the junction contained 9 bases not matched to a gene. This CDR3 region has 15 residues. Per the germline V gene, CDR1 is SQVTM and CDR2 is ANQGSEA. The CDR3 DNA is TGCAGCGTCAAGACTAGCGGGGGTCCTCTAGATACGCAGTATTTT. Its protein product is CSVKTSGGPLDTQYF.

This clonotype was seen a handful of times. CDR3 coding DNA: TGTGCCAGCAGCGTAGCTTTAACGAACACTGAAGCTTTCTTT. This encodes CASSVALTNTEAFF. The chain has TRBV9 and TRBJ1-1; D is unclear. Trimming stripped 0 bases from V and 1 base from J, with 7 bases between. This CDR3 comprises 14 residues. Germline CDR1 SGDLS, CDR2 YYNGEE.

The V and J genes are TRBV5-1 and TRBJ2-1; 8 nucleotides agree with TRBD1. The germline V gene has CDR1 SGHRS and CDR2 YFSETQ. V shed 0 bases, J shed 8 bases, and the junction held 7 bases outside the gene matches. The CDR3 is made up of 15 amino acids. CDR3 in DNA: TGCGCCAGCAGCTTGGGCGGACAGGGAGGCTATGAGCAGTTCTTC. Translated, it gives CASSLGGQGGYEQFF.

This clonotype was seen more than once but under ten times. This chain connects TRBV6-2 or TRBV6-3 to TRBJ2-1, with TRBD2 matching 12 bases. The CDR3 runs 15 residues. After removal of 5 bases from V and 9 bases from J, the junction contained 8 bases not matched to a gene. The germline V gene encodes CDR1 MNHEY and CDR2 SVGEGT. The chain's CDR3 is CASSNPSGRAGEQFF. Here the CDR3 DNA reads TGTGCCAGCAGTAACCCTAGCGGGAGGGCCGGTGAGCAGTTCTTC.

CDR3 protein: CASSLGQGTYGYTF. In nucleotides, the CDR3 is TGTGCCAGCAGTTTAGGTCAGGGGACCTATGGCTACACCTTC. The rearrangement uses TRBV12-3 or TRBV12-4 and TRBJ1-2, with D possibly matching TRBD1 (6 bases). This CDR3 is built from 14 residues. V lost 1 base and J lost 4, with 10 bases in between.

This clonotype has only a few counts. The V call is TRBV9, the J call TRBJ2-7; no reliable D call. Germline CDR1 SGDLS, CDR2 YYNGEE. The CDR3 contains 14 residues. V was trimmed by 0 bases and J by 0 bases, leaving 7 bases between them. The CDR3: CASSVVHDSYEQYF. CDR3 DNA: TGTGCCAGCAGCGTAGTACACGACTCCTACGAGCAGTACTTC.

J is TRBJ2-5 and V is TRBV20-1, with a tentative D call TRBD2 (6 bases). The CDR3 covers 13 residues. The germline V gene has CDR1 DFQATT and CDR2 SNEGSKA (reference sequence). V lost 6 bases, J lost 9 bases, and 20 bases lay in between. For the CDR3, the DNA is TGCAGTGCCAAAGGGACTTCGGTTGGGTCCCAGTACTTC. This gives the protein CSAKGTSVGSQYF.

The rearrangement joins TRBV7-9 to TRBJ1-1; 9 bases map to TRBD1. Trimming removed 3 bases from V and 8 bases from J; junction bases left unmatched: 10. CDR1 SEHNR and CDR2 FQNEAQ come from the germline V gene (reference sequence). This CDR3 contains 15 residues. The CDR3 sequence: CASSFPGQGPPEAFF. The DNA for the CDR3 is TGTGCCAGCAGCTTCCCGGGACAGGGTCCCCCGGAAGCTTTCTTT.

J is TRBJ1-2 and V is TRBV4-2; no clear D gene. The CDR3 runs to 14 residues. The V end was cut by 0 bases, the J end by 5 bases, with 10 bases between. From germline, CDR1 is LGHNA and CDR2 YNFKEQ. The CDR3 protein is CASSQDPASYGYTF. The CDR3 nucleotides read TGTGCCAGCAGCCAAGATCCAGCCAGTTATGGCTACACCTTC.

This clonotype was seen only a few times. The chain recombines TRBV7-9 with TRBJ2-1; D remains unclear. Germline V CDR1 and CDR2: SEHNR, FQNEAQ (reference sequence). The V gene lost 7 bases and the J gene lost 7 bases, with 14 bases spanning the gap. The CDR3 extends over 13 amino acids. CDR3 region: CASNPHRPNEQFF. In nucleotides, the CDR3 is TGTGCCAGCAACCCCCATCGTCCGAATGAGCAGTTCTTC.

A note on this clonotype: The DNA is omitted, as the CDR3 cannot be located on it reliably, and the CDR3 follows TCRdb's listing. This sequence joins TRBV19 and TRBJ1-5; the table's TRBD1 call for D was not verified on the DNA. CDR1 and CDR2 (germline): LNHDA, SQIVND (reference sequence). Ends included, the CDR3 has 16 residues. CDR3 sequence: CASRTFGADSNQPQHF.

This clonotype was seen a handful of times. This sequence joins TRBV5-5 and TRBJ2-7, with D hard to call. This CDR3 comprises 14 residues. Between the trimmed V and J ends, which lost 2 bases and 0 bases, there was a span of 9 bases. Looked up from germline, CDR1 is SGHKS and CDR2 is YYEKEE (reference sequence). This CDR3 reads CASSLIRSSYEQYF. CDR3 in DNA: TGTGCCAGCAGCTTAATCCGTAGCTCCTACGAGCAGTACTTC.

This clonotype was detected a few times. The V call is TRBV5-6, the J call TRBJ2-3, with D uncertain. V was clipped by 0 bases and J by 2 bases, with 7 bases between them. This CDR3 is 14 amino acids long. Germline CDR1 is SGHDT and CDR2 is YYEEEE. In nucleotides, the CDR3 is TGTGCCAGCAGCTTGGCCTACTACACAGATACGCAGTATTTT. Residues: CASSLAYYTDTQYF.

The rearrangement joins TRBV27 to TRBJ2-1; 8 positions match TRBD1. V trimming: 3 bases; J trimming: 6 bases; junction bases outside the gene matches: 13. This CDR3 has 17 amino acids. The germline gives CDR1 MNHEY, CDR2 SMNVEV (reference sequence). CDR3 protein: CASSLLEGQGWPNEQFF. The CDR3 region has the DNA TGTGCCAGCAGTTTGTTAGAAGGACAGGGATGGCCCAATGAGCAGTTCTTC.

This clonotype has only a few counts. This chain links TRBV7-9 with TRBJ2-7; 9 nucleotides agree with TRBD2. CDR1 is SEHNR, CDR2 FQNEAQ, per germline (reference sequence). This CDR3 has 13 residues. Trimming took 6 bases from V and 5 from J; bases not matched to a gene: 5. CDR3 bases: TGTGCCAGCAGGCCTAGCGGGACCAACGAGCAGTACTTC. Translation: CASRPSGTNEQYF.

This clonotype was found once. The chain's CDR3 is CAWSVLTTDTQYF. CDR3 DNA sequence: TGTGCCTGGAGTGTTTTGACCACAGATACGCAGTATTTT. The chain links TRBV30 to TRBJ2-3; D is uncertain. V was trimmed by 0 bases and J by 2 bases, leaving 6 bases between them. Per germline, CDR1 GTSNPN and CDR2 SVGIG (reference sequence). This CDR3 comprises 13 residues.

The J gene is TRBJ2-5, the V gene TRBV29-1, with a tentative D call TRBD1 (7 bases). Trimming stripped 6 bases from V and 5 bases from J, with 10 bases between. The V gene's germline CDR1 is SQVTM and CDR2 ANQGSEA. The CDR3 runs 11 residues. The DNA for the CDR3 is TGCAGCGTGACAGGGAGGGAGACCCAGTACTTC. This translates into CSVTGRETQYF.

The chain links TRBV20-1 to TRBJ2-1; perhaps TRBD2 as D (5 bases). Trimming took 7 bases from V and 8 from J, leaving 15 bases between them. Germline loops: CDR1 DFQATT, CDR2 SNEGSKA (reference sequence). The CDR3 spans 12 residues. The CDR3 DNA sequence: TGCAGTGATCACTCCTCGGAGGATGAGCAGTTCTTC. It specifies CSDHSSEDEQFF.

This clonotype was seen only a few times. The genes are TRBV5-6 and TRBJ1-5; D gene ambiguous. The CDR3 consists of 14 residues. Germline CDR1 SGHDT, CDR2 YYEEEE. V was trimmed by 4 bases and J by 4 bases, leaving 12 bases between them. The CDR3 DNA follows: TGTGCCAGCAGCCCGAGAGGCAGAAATCAGCCCCAGCATTTT. Protein product: CASSPRGRNQPQHF. The full variable domain, completed using reference TRBV5-6 and TRBJ1-5, is DAGVTQSPTHLIKTRGQQVTLRCSPKSGHDTVSWYQQALGQGPQFIFQYYEEEERQRGNFPDRFSGHQFPNYSSELNVNALLLGDSALYLCASSPRGRNQPQHFGDGTRLSIL.